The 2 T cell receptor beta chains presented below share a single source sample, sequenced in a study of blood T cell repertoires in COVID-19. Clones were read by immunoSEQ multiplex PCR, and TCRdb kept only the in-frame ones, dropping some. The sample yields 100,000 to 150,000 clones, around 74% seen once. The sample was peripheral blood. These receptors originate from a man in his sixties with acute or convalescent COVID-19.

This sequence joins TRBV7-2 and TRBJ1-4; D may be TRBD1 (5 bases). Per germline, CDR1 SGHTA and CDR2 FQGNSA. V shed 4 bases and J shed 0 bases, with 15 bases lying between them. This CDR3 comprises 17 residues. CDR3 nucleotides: TGTGCCAGCAGCTCTTCTTATAGGGGCTCAACTAATGAAAAACTGTTTTTT. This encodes CASSSSYRGSTNEKLFF.

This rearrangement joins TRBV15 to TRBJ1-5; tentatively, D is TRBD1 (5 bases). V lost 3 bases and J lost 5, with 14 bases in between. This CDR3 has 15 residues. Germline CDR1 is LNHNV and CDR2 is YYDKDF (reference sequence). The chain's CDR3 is CATSSQGGWDQPQHF. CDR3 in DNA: TGTGCCACCAGCAGTCAGGGTGGTTGGGATCAGCCCCAGCATTTT.